A selection of T cell receptor beta chains follows, all from one sample in a study of T cells after yellow fever vaccination. TCRdb re-called the 5' RACE reads with MiXCR, one entry per CDR3 protein. The sample consists of approximately 550,000 distinct CDR3 sequences, roughly 12% of them appearing once. Sequencing was performed on PBMCs, taken on the day of the yellow fever booster vaccination. The origin of the receptors is a man aged 30 to 39 who received the YFV17D yellow fever vaccine. Both conserved end residues are part of each CDR3. A D gene is named only where the DNA matches it firmly. The size entry is marked missing in some rows and otherwise reads once, few, many or a size class.

17	-	TRBV7-4	-	TRBJ1-2	TGTGCCAGCAGCAACACAAAGGACTCATGGAAAGGGGATGGCTACACCTTC	CASSNTKDSWKGDGYTF
16	TRBD1	TRBV4-3	many	TRBJ2-5	TGCGCCAGCAGCCAAGATGCCCGAGGACAGGGGCCGACCCAGTACTTC	CASSQDARGQGPTQYF
14	TRBD2	TRBV25-1	few	TRBJ2-5	TGTGCCAGCAGTGTACTAGCGGGAGCTGAGACCCAGTACTTC	CASSVLAGAETQYF
15	-	TRBV20-1	few	TRBJ2-2	TGCAGTGCTAGAGAGGGTTCCAGATACACCGGGGAGCTGTTTTTT	CSAREGSRYTGELFF
12	-	TRBV20-1	few	TRBJ2-1	TGCAGTGCTAGGTCTGCCGGCAATGAGCAGTTCTTC	CSARSAGNEQFF
15	TRBD2	TRBV20-1	few	TRBJ2-3	TGCAGTGCGTACTACACTAGCGGGAGAACAGATACGCAGTATTTT	CSAYYTSGRTDTQYF
9	-	TRBV21-1	-	TRBJ2-5	TGTGCCAGCAGCAAGATGGGTAACTTC	CASSKMGNF
14	TRBD1	TRBV4-1	-	TRBJ2-1	TGCGCCAGCAGCCGCGGACAGGGGGTGAGCGAGCAGTTCTTC	CASSRGQGVSEQFF
16	-	TRBV18	few	TRBJ2-5	TGTGCCAGCTCACCACGGGTCGGCAGGGCCCAAGAGACCCAGTACTTC	CASSPRVGRAQETQYF
15	-	TRBV7-2	few	TRBJ2-7	TGTGCCAGCAGCTTAGGCGGGACAGAATACTACGAGCAGTACTTC	CASSLGGTEYYEQYF
16	-	TRBV7-2	-	TRBJ2-7	TGTGCCAGCAGCTTATCTGCGGCGACTACAGTCTACGAGCAGTACTTC	CASSLSAATTVYEQYF
13	-	TRBV6-5	few	TRBJ1-1	TGTGCCAGCAGTTACTCGGACGTCACTGAAGCTTTCTTT	CASSYSDVTEAFF
16	-	TRBV5-1	-	TRBJ1-3	TGCGCCAGCAGCTTGGAGGCAGGGCTCTCTGGAAACACCATATATTTT	CASSLEAGLSGNTIYF
13	-	TRBV9	-	TRBJ2-1	TGTGCCAGCAGCGTAGCCGCGCGAAATGAGCAGTTCTTC	CASSVAARNEQFF
16	TRBD2	TRBV5-6	-	TRBJ2-1	TGTGCCAGCAGCTTACGTTTTCGGACTAGCGGCAATGAGCAGTTCTTC	CASSLRFRTSGNEQFF
12	TRBD1	TRBV10-3	-	TRBJ2-7	TGTGCCATCAGCGGGACAGGGACCGAGCAGTACTTC	CAISGTGTEQYF
14	-	TRBV25-1	-	TRBJ2-3	TGTGCCAGCGGTTCCTTAAGGGGAGGAGATACGCAGTATTTT	CASGSLRGGDTQYF
13	-	TRBV2	-	TRBJ2-7	TGTGCCAGCAGTGATGAGGCCCTCTACGAGCAGTACTTC	CASSDEALYEQYF
13	-	TRBV20-1	once	TRBJ1-6	TGCAGTGCTAGAGAAGGGGGTAATTCACCCCTCCACTTT	CSAREGGNSPLHF
13	-	TRBV20-1	-	TRBJ1-4	TGCAGTGCACCGGGACGGAGGAATGAAAAACTGTTTTTT	CSAPGRRNEKLFF
18	-	TRBV5-1	-	TRBJ2-3	TGCGCCAGCGGCCCCCGAGGGCCAGAGATCCCTGGGGGAGATACGCAGTATTTT	CASGPRGPEIPGGDTQYF
16	TRBD1	TRBV4-3	few	TRBJ2-1	TGCGCCAGCAGCCAAGAGGGGGTGGGACAGGTCGGTGAGCAGTTCTTC	CASSQEGVGQVGEQFF
14	-	TRBV18	few	TRBJ2-7	TGTGCCAGCTCACCATCCCACTCCGCCTACGAGCAGTACTTC	CASSPSHSAYEQYF
13	-	TRBV19	-	TRBJ1-4	TGTGCCACCCGCCTGGGGGGTTCGGAAAAACTGTTTTTT	CATRLGGSEKLFF
14	TRBD1	TRBV27	-	TRBJ2-7	TGTGCCAGCAGTCCAGGGACAGGGGAATACGAGCAGTACTTC	CASSPGTGEYEQYF
16	-	TRBV15	-	TRBJ2-3	TGTGCCACCAGCAGAGATCTTCAGTCTAGCACAGATACGCAGTATTTT	CATSRDLQSSTDTQYF
13	TRBD1	TRBV7-2	-	TRBJ1-6	TGTGCCAGCAGCTCGAGACAGGGGACACCCCTCCACTTT	CASSSRQGTPLHF
13	-	TRBV21-1	few	TRBJ2-1	TGTGCCAGCTCGACCCGGGGGTGCGGTGAGCAGTTCTTC	CASSTRGCGEQFF
13	TRBD1	TRBV20-1	-	TRBJ2-5	TGCAGTGCTATTGACAGGGGCCCAGAGACCCAGTACTTC	CSAIDRGPETQYF
11	-	TRBV20-1	many	TRBJ1-1	TGCAGTGCTAGGGGGAACACTGAAGCTTTCTTT	CSARGNTEAFF
15	TRBD2	TRBV18	few	TRBJ2-7	TGTGCCAGCTCACCCGGGACTAGCGGGGCGGGCGAGCAGTACTTC	CASSPGTSGAGEQYF
15	-	TRBV7-2	-	TRBJ2-5	TGTGCCAGCAGCCCTGTCGGCGGAGGGAGGGAGACCCAGTACTTC	CASSPVGGGRETQYF
11	-	TRBV20-1	few	TRBJ2-1	TGCAGTGCTAGTAGGACTCTCGAGCAGTTCTTC	CSASRTLEQFF
16	TRBD2	TRBV7-9	few	TRBJ2-3	TGTGCCAGCAGCTTACGGGAATTGCGGGAGTACGATACGCAGTATTTT	CASSLRELREYDTQYF
14	-	TRBV27	few	TRBJ1-5	TGTGCCAGCAGTACCCCAGGGGAACTCGGGCCCCAGCATTTT	CASSTPGELGPQHF
16	-	TRBV27	-	TRBJ1-5	TGTGCCAGCAGTCAAATCGGGGGAAGGGGAAATCAGCCCCAGCATTTT	CASSQIGGRGNQPQHF
15	-	TRBV5-4	few	TRBJ2-7	TGTGCCAGCAGCTTGGGGTTAGCGGCTACCTACGAGCAGTACTTC	CASSLGLAATYEQYF
15	-	TRBV12-3/TRBV12-4	-	TRBJ1-5	TGTGCCAGCAGTTTAAGGTCGGGGAACAATCAGCCCCAGCATTTT	CASSLRSGNNQPQHF
15	-	TRBV7-2	few	TRBJ1-1	TGTGCCAGCAGCTTAGCGCTAGGGGTAGGCACTGAAGCTTTCTTT	CASSLALGVGTEAFF
13	-	TRBV15	few	TRBJ2-1	TGTGCCACCAGTGTGCTAGCTATGTATGAGCAGTTCTTC	CATSVLAMYEQFF
14	-	TRBV27	few	TRBJ2-1	TGTGCCAGCAGTCGCCTGGGCCCCTACAATGAGCAGTTCTTC	CASSRLGPYNEQFF
16	-	TRBV20-1	few	TRBJ1-3	TGCAGTGCTAGGCCCCAGGGACAACCCTCTGGAAACACCATATATTTT	CSARPQGQPSGNTIYF
16	-	TRBV6-2/TRBV6-3	-	TRBJ2-1	TGTGCCAGCAGTCCCACCTCTAGTAGTCTCTACAATGAGCAGTTCTTC	CASSPTSSSLYNEQFF
16	-	TRBV7-9	-	TRBJ1-5	TGTGCCAGCAGCCCGACAATTTGGGGGCCGAGTCAGCCCCAGCATTTT	CASSPTIWGPSQPQHF
14	-	TRBV29-1	few	TRBJ2-5	TGCAGCGTTGGGGGGCGGCCCCAGGGGGAGACCCAGTACTTC	CSVGGRPQGETQYF
15	-	TRBV24-1	few	TRBJ2-7	TGTGCCACCAGTGATTTTAACGGGTTTTCCGACGAGCAGTACTTC	CATSDFNGFSDEQYF
13	-	TRBV6-1	few	TRBJ1-5	TGTGCCAGCAGCCCCCGTGAAAGTCAGCCCCAGCATTTT	CASSPRESQPQHF
17	TRBD1	TRBV12-3/TRBV12-4	few	TRBJ2-2	TGTGCCAGCAGTAAGACAGGGGGAACCTCCGTCACCGGGGAGCTGTTTTTT	CASSKTGGTSVTGELFF
14	TRBD1	TRBV19	-	TRBJ1-5	TGTGCCAGTAGCCTCGGGACAGCTTCACGCCCCCAGCATTTT	CASSLGTASRPQHF
18	TRBD2	TRBV6-5	-	TRBJ2-1	TGTGCCAGCAGTTACCAGACTCCCGGCGGGAGCTCCTACAATGAGCAGTTCTTC	CASSYQTPGGSSYNEQFF
14	-	TRBV7-9	-	TRBJ2-2	TGTGCCAGCGGAGTTCCGGTAAACACCGGGGAGCTGTTTTTT	CASGVPVNTGELFF
15	TRBD1	TRBV20-1	few	TRBJ2-3	TGCAGTGCTAGAACCAGGGGGCACCGCACAGATACGCAGTATTTT	CSARTRGHRTDTQYF
15	TRBD1	TRBV5-1	many	TRBJ2-2	TGCGCCAGCAGCCCGGACAGGGTCAACACCGGGGAGCTGTTTTTT	CASSPDRVNTGELFF
15	TRBD2	TRBV4-3	-	TRBJ2-1	TGCGCCAGCAGCCACAGCGGGAGAGGCCGCAATGAGCAGTTCTTC	CASSHSGRGRNEQFF
16	-	TRBV4-3	-	TRBJ2-5	TGCGCCAGCAGCCAAGAGATGTGGGGTGGGGAAGAGACCCAGTACTTC	CASSQEMWGGEETQYF